Presented here are 26 T cell receptor beta chains from one specimen sequenced in a study of blood T cell repertoires in COVID-19. The assay was immunoSEQ multiplex PCR, and TCRdb's table has in-frame clones only and misses some. The profile shows a few hundred thousand clones, 65% to 90% of them singletons. Source material: PBMCs or T cells enriched from blood (not recorded which). The receptors stem from a man aged 30 to 45 who had recovered from COVID-19.

This clone has just one count. Sequence at one end of the junction differs from germline and may be a read error. This rearrangement joins TRBV18 to TRBJ2-7, with D possibly TRBD1 on 6 matching bases. This CDR3 is 14 amino acids long. Germline-derived CDR1 and CDR2 are KGHSH and LQKENI. The CDR3 DNA reads as TGTGCCAGCTCACCGGGGACAAGATCCTTCGAGCAGTACTTC. This codes for CASSPGTRSFEQYF.

J is TRBJ1-6 and V is TRBV5-1; D is possibly TRBD1 (5 bases). Germline CDR1 and CDR2: SGHRS and YFSETQ. The CDR3 is 15 residues long. The V end lost 2 bases, the J end lost 4 bases, and 10 bases lay between the germline ends. CDR3 bases: TGCGCCAGCAGCTTCGAGGGGAGGTATAATTCACCCCTCCACTTT. As protein: CASSFEGRYNSPLHF.

The rearrangement joins TRBV29-1 to TRBJ1-1; 7 nucleotides match TRBD1. The CDR3 loop spans 13 amino acids. CDR1 and CDR2 (germline): SQVTM, ANQGSEA. The J segment lost 1 base and the V segment lost 5 bases, leaving 4 bases of the junction unmatched. The CDR3 bases are TGCAGCGTTCCGGGGACAGCGAACACTGAAGCTTTCTTT. Its translation: CSVPGTANTEAFF.

This rearrangement joins TRBV18 to TRBJ1-6; perhaps TRBD1 as D (5 bases). This CDR3 contains 14 residues. Germline V CDR1 and CDR2: KGHSH, LQKENI. V lost 3 bases to trimming and J lost 6 bases, with 9 bases between them. The CDR3 bases are TGTGCCAGCTCACCGACAGACCTTAATTCACCCCTCCACTTT. Translated: CASSPTDLNSPLHF.

The chain carries TRBV30 and TRBJ2-1, with a weak D call TRBD1 (5 bases). Trimming removed 2 bases at V and 7 bases at J, with 12 bases between. Germline V lookup: CDR1 GTSNPN, CDR2 SVGIG (reference sequence). The CDR3 is 13 amino acids. CDR3 sequence reads: CAWSFSRVNEQFF. The CDR3 nucleotides read TGTGCCTGGAGTTTCAGCAGGGTGAATGAGCAGTTCTTC.

The J gene is TRBJ2-1, the V gene TRBV27, with 7 bases identical to TRBD1. The V segment lost 3 bases and the J segment 9 bases; nucleotides outside the gene matches: 5. This CDR3 comprises 13 residues. The germline CDR1 and CDR2 sequences are MNHEY and SMNVEV (reference sequence). CDR3 sequence (DNA): TGTGCCAGCAGTTTCATAGGGGGCGTTGAGCAGTTCTTC. This sequence encodes CASSFIGGVEQFF.

The chain is built from TRBV7-2 and TRBJ1-1; no clear D. Per the germline V gene, CDR1 is SGHTA and CDR2 is FQGNSA. The CDR3 is made up of 14 amino acids. V was shortened by 3 bases and J by 0 bases, with 8 bases between the two germline ends. The chain's CDR3 is CASSFSFMNTEAFF. In nucleotides, the CDR3 is TGTGCCAGCAGCTTCAGTTTCATGAACACTGAAGCTTTCTTT.

This clone showed up just once. The chain has TRBV10-2 and TRBJ1-2; D is unresolved. Looked up from germline, CDR1 is WSHSY and CDR2 is SAAADI. The CDR3 contains 14 residues. Trimming cost V 1 base and J 2 bases, with 8 bases left between them. CDR3 amino acids: CASSELRGNYGYTF. CDR3 nucleotide sequence: TGCGCCAGCAGTGAGTTGAGAGGGAACTATGGCTACACCTTC.

The chain links TRBV5-1 to TRBJ1-6, with D perhaps TRBD1 (6 bases). V lost 0 bases to trimming and J lost 5 bases, with 15 bases between them. Germline V lookup: CDR1 SGHRS, CDR2 YFSETQ. The length of the CDR3 is 17 residues. In DNA form, the CDR3 reads TGCGCCAGCAGCTTGGCCGGCGGGGGCTGGAATAATTCACCCCTCCACTTT. Residues: CASSLAGGGWNNSPLHF.

This chain joins TRBV27 and TRBJ1-2, with TRBD1 matching over 7 bases. CDR1 and CDR2 (germline): MNHEY, SMNVEV (reference sequence). Unmatched junction bases numbered 16, after V lost 0 bases and J lost 9 bases. The CDR3 consists of 17 residues. The CDR3 DNA sequence: TGTGCCAGCAGTTTATCGGCAGGGCAGGGGGGTGTTGTGAGCTACACCTTC. Protein sequence: CASSLSAGQGGVVSYTF.

The CDR3 bases are TGTGCCAGCAGTCGACAGGGGGGGAACACCGGGGAGCTGTTTTTT. This codes for CASSRQGGNTGELFF. This chain joins TRBV3-1 (or the pseudogene TRBV3-2) and TRBJ2-2; 9 nucleotides line up with TRBD1. V was pared by 6 bases and J by 1 base, with 3 bases of the junction left unmatched. Germline CDR1 LGHDT, CDR2 YNNKEL (reference sequence). CDR3 length: 15 residues.

The V gene is TRBV5-4, the J gene TRBJ1-6, with D possibly TRBD1 on 6 matching bases. Germline V lookup: CDR1 SGHNT, CDR2 YYREEE (reference sequence). CDR3 length equals 15 residues. V was trimmed by 1 base and J by 5 bases, leaving 10 bases between them. CDR3 in DNA: TGTGCCAGCAGCTTGAGGACAGCCGATAATTCACCCCTCCACTTT. This translates into CASSLRTADNSPLHF.

This chain joins TRBV19 and TRBJ1-2; 9 bases agree with TRBD1. Germline values: CDR1 LNHDA, CDR2 SQIVND (reference sequence). The CDR3 has 15 amino acids. J was trimmed by 7 bases and V by 4 bases; bases with no gene match: 10. CDR3 loop: CASSTRGQGGSGYTF. CDR3 bases: TGTGCCAGTAGTACACGGGGACAGGGCGGATCTGGCTACACCTTC.

The chain links TRBV27 to TRBJ2-5; 8 bases match TRBD2. Germline loops: CDR1 MNHEY, CDR2 SMNVEV (reference sequence). Trimming at V came to 4 bases and at J to 1 base, leaving 5 bases not matched to a gene. The CDR3 runs 15 residues. Here the CDR3 DNA reads TGTGCCAGCAGTTCCTGGCGGGGGGTCCAAGAGACCCAGTACTTC. Protein product: CASSSWRGVQETQYF.

The chain has TRBV2 and TRBJ1-4, with D unresolved. The CDR3 totals 11 residues. V was pared by 4 bases and J by 7 bases, with 4 bases between. Germline V gene lookup returns CDR1 SNHLY and CDR2 FYNNEI. In DNA, the CDR3 is TGTGCCAGCAGTGGGGCTGAAAAACTGTTTTTT. Translation gives CASSGAEKLFF.

V gene TRBV11-3 combines with J gene TRBJ2-7, with TRBD1 matching 8 bases. The J segment lost 4 bases and the V segment lost 5 bases, leaving 19 bases of the junction unmatched. The V gene's germline CDR1 is SGHNT and CDR2 YENEEA. This CDR3 spans 18 amino acids. CDR3 region: CASSLPPGQDFGAYEQYF. In DNA, the CDR3 is TGTGCCAGCAGCCTGCCCCCGGGACAGGATTTTGGGGCTTACGAGCAGTACTTC.

The chain couples TRBV5-4 to TRBJ1-1; 7 bases align to TRBD1. The ends lost 4 bases at V and 1 base at J; junction bases unmatched: 10. Per germline, CDR1 SGHNT and CDR2 YYREEE (reference sequence). The CDR3 length is 16 residues. In DNA, the CDR3 is TGTGCCAGCAGCCACAGACAGGGAAGGGGGAACACTGAAGCTTTCTTT. Amino acid sequence: CASSHRQGRGNTEAFF. Supplemented by reference TRBV5-4 and TRBJ1-1, the full variable domain reads ETGVTQSPTHLIKTRGQQVTLRCSSQSGHNTVSWYQQALGQGPQFIFQYYREEENGRGNFPPRFSGLQFPNYSSELNVNALELDDSALYLCASSHRQGRGNTEAFFGQGTRLTVV.

The rearrangement links TRBV2 to TRBJ2-3; D might be TRBD2 (5 bases). Germline CDR1 is SNHLY and CDR2 is FYNNEI. The length of the CDR3 is 15 residues. Trimming took 6 bases from V and 4 from J, leaving 17 bases between them. CDR3 sequence: CASRLGVSGPDTQYF. CDR3 DNA: TGTGCCAGCAGACTCGGGGTCTCCGGCCCAGATACGCAGTATTTT.

The rearrangement uses TRBV6-4 and TRBJ2-2; D is uncertain. V dropped 2 bases and J dropped 3 bases, with 4 bases sitting between them. This CDR3 spans 13 amino acids. Germline V CDR1 and CDR2: MRHNA, SNTAGT. For the CDR3, the DNA is TGTGCCAGCAGTGACCGAGACACCGGGGAGCTGTTTTTT. The encoded protein is CASSDRDTGELFF.

This chain connects TRBV11-2 to TRBJ2-5; 13 bases match TRBD2. The germline V gene has CDR1 SGHAT and CDR2 FQNNGV. The CDR3 is 17 residues long. V shed 0 bases, J shed 2 bases, and the junction held 3 bases outside the gene matches. The CDR3 coding sequence is TGTGCCAGCAGCTTAGACCGGACTAGCGGGAGTCAAGAGACCCAGTACTTC. Its translation: CASSLDRTSGSQETQYF.

The chain employs TRBV14 and TRBJ1-5; D not certain. Germline lookup yields CDR1 SGHDN and CDR2 FVKESK. The CDR3 loop spans 15 amino acids. V was pared by 0 bases and J by 4 bases, with 10 bases between. CDR3 loop: CASSQDYRTNQPQHF. The CDR3 coding sequence is TGTGCCAGCAGCCAAGATTACAGAACTAATCAGCCCCAGCATTTT.

This chain uses TRBV30 with TRBJ2-7, with 8 bases aligning to TRBD1. The CDR3 has 14 residues. The germline V gene encodes CDR1 GTSNPN and CDR2 SVGIG (reference sequence). The V and J ends lost 2 bases and 6 bases, in that order; junction bases with no gene match: 9. For the CDR3, the DNA is TGTGCCTGGAGTTTTGGACAGGGTATGGGCGAGCAGTACTTC. This codes for CAWSFGQGMGEQYF.

The rearrangement joins TRBV3-1 (or the pseudogene TRBV3-2) to TRBJ1-2; D perhaps matches TRBD1 (6 bases). CDR3 length: 16 amino acids. V was cut by 4 bases and J by 4 bases, with 19 bases left in between. Per germline, CDR1 LGHDT and CDR2 YNNKEL (reference sequence). The CDR3 here is CASSRQDSTGTYGYTF. The CDR3 DNA follows: TGTGCCAGCAGCCGACAAGATAGTACAGGGACCTATGGCTACACCTTC.

The chain combines TRBV24-1 with TRBJ2-5; 12 positions match TRBD2. This CDR3 contains 18 residues. Germline V gene lookup returns CDR1 KGHDR and CDR2 SFDVKD. V lost 4 bases to trimming and J lost 2 bases; unmatched junction nucleotides: 10. The CDR3 nucleotides are TGTGCCACCAGTGAGTATGGACTAGCGGGACCCTTTCAAGAGACCCAGTACTTC. Its protein product is CATSEYGLAGPFQETQYF.

The chain couples TRBV5-1 to TRBJ2-1; 8 positions agree with TRBD2. In germline, CDR1 is SGHRS, CDR2 YFSETQ. This CDR3 contains 15 residues. V gave up 7 bases and J gave up 2 bases; unmatched junction bases: 8. Here the CDR3 reads CASADRLATYNEQFF. CDR3 DNA sequence: TGCGCCAGCGCTGATAGACTAGCGACCTACAATGAGCAGTTCTTC.

The V gene is TRBV24-1, the J gene TRBJ2-1; TRBD2 is a possible D gene (6 bases). The CDR3 totals 17 residues. V gave up 0 bases and J gave up 3 bases, with 14 bases separating them. Germline CDR1 and CDR2: KGHDR and SFDVKD. The CDR3 DNA reads TGTGCCACCAGTGATTTGTCTCTGGCGGAGGGCTACAATGAGCAGTTCTTC. This gives the protein CATSDLSLAEGYNEQFF.